This is a list of T cell receptor beta chains from one sample in a study of cytomegalovirus exposure and HLA in healthy donors. The table came from immunoSEQ multiplex PCR; TCRdb's copy has only in-frame clones and leaves some out. The sample holds roughly 150,000 clones, roughly 85% seen once. Material for sequencing was PBMCs. The receptors originated from a boy younger than 10 in good health and CMV-seronegative. CDR3s include the opening cysteine and the closing phenylalanine or tryptophan. D genes are given only for firm matches. A row's size may be missing; if present it is once, few, many or a size class.

d_gene,abundance,j_gene,v_gene,CDR3aa
TRBD1,.,TRBJ1-5,TRBV9,CASSVDRDFGQPQHF
.,.,TRBJ2-1,TRBV5-6,CASRPQGLNSYNEQFF
TRBD1,.,TRBJ2-2,TRBV30,CACRQGNTGELFF
TRBD1,.,TRBJ1-2,TRBV5-4,CASSLQGGYGYTF
.,few,TRBJ1-3,TRBV28,CASSLFGAGNTIYF
TRBD2,.,TRBJ2-7,TRBV5-1,CASSQDRVPTSGEQYF
.,few,TRBJ1-6,TRBV6-1,CAGAAGTPLSPLHF
.,once,TRBJ1-1,TRBV14,CASSQPGGYTEAFF
TRBD2,.,TRBJ2-2,TRBV6-1,CASSGRLAGGPWTGELFF
.,.,TRBJ2-5,TRBV7-9,CASSRGSPQETQYF
.,.,TRBJ2-2,TRBV28,CASRAGLNGELFF
.,.,TRBJ2-1,TRBV4-1,CASSRGRYNEQFF
.,.,TRBJ1-2,TRBV11-2,CASSLGPGSGYTF
TRBD1,once,TRBJ2-2,TRBV5-4,CASSSGQGSAGELFF
TRBD1,.,TRBJ2-7,TRBV27,CASSSAGTVAYEQYF
TRBD1,.,TRBJ2-1,TRBV27,CASSLNRGLGNEQFF
.,.,TRBJ2-2,TRBV5-4,CASRRQNTGELFF
TRBD1,.,TRBJ2-7,TRBV18,CASSIDRGLNYEQYF
TRBD2,.,TRBJ2-4,TRBV6-5,CASSSGLVNPIQYF
.,few,TRBJ1-3,TRBV4-1,CASSSPRGRALNGNTIYF
TRBD2,.,TRBJ2-5,TRBV5-4,CASSLRIAGAGETQYF
.,.,TRBJ2-3,TRBV20-1,CSHTRGWKQYF
.,.,TRBJ1-5,TRBV2,CASSVGTDRNQPQHF
.,.,TRBJ2-3,TRBV27,CASSRPTDTQYF
.,.,TRBJ1-1,TRBV30,CAWNAGTEAFF
.,.,TRBJ2-3,TRBV5-1,CASRQGSSTDTQYF
TRBD1,few,TRBJ1-4,TRBV7-9,CASSPDRVANEKLFF
.,.,TRBJ1-4,TRBV6-1,CASSPPGATNEKLFF
TRBD2,once,TRBJ2-5,TRBV7-9,CASSLQPGGAETQYF
TRBD2,.,TRBJ2-5,TRBV7-8,CASSLARAGGPKLQETQYF
TRBD1,.,TRBJ1-1,TRBV6-5,CASSKTGLTEAFF
TRBD1,.,TRBJ1-1,TRBV14,CASGQANTEAFF
.,.,TRBJ2-5,TRBV7-9,CTSSLGGGEETQYF
.,.,TRBJ2-2,TRBV7-3,CASSLFGVANTGELFF
TRBD1,.,TRBJ2-1,TRBV13,CASSGDRANEQFF
.,.,TRBJ2-7,TRBV10-1,CASSVVREGGEQYF
.,.,TRBJ1-4,TRBV6-1,CASSVEGSTNEKLFF
TRBD1,.,TRBJ1-1,TRBV5-8,CASSHDRGRNTEAFF
.,.,TRBJ1-2,TRBV9,CASSELWGRKPASYGYTF
.,.,TRBJ1-1,TRBV9,CASSVATGGTEAFF
TRBD1,.,TRBJ1-3,TRBV19,CASSLLQGASGNTIYF
TRBD1,.,TRBJ2-3,TRBV5-1,CASSLSATGITDTQYF
TRBD1,.,TRBJ2-4,TRBV7-9,CASTSVLRQGAIIQYF
TRBD1,.,TRBJ1-6,TRBV13,CASSLGSAGGLGSPLHF
.,few,TRBJ1-3,TRBV9,CASSVGEGNTIYF
TRBD2,.,TRBJ2-2,TRBV4-1,CASSQPRTSGASGELFF
TRBD1,.,TRBJ1-5,TRBV18,CASSLGQGPQPQHF
TRBD2,.,TRBJ2-3,TRBV7-9,CASSSPGLAGPQASDTQYF
.,.,TRBJ2-5,TRBV19,CASSRLIQETQYF
TRBD1,.,TRBJ1-3,TRBV10-2,CASSEGGLGGNTIYF
.,few,TRBJ1-5,TRBV6-1,CASSDQVVGEDQPQHF
.,.,TRBJ1-5,TRBV28,CASSPQQGSGNQPQHF
.,.,TRBJ1-2,TRBV7-2,CASRRRREESYGYTF
TRBD1,few,TRBJ1-3,TRBV14,CASSQDFGTGSTIYF
TRBD2,.,TRBJ2-3,TRBV29-1,CSVERREVAGAAVTDTQYF